These T cell receptor beta chains were read from a single sample in a study of cytomegalovirus exposure and HLA in healthy donors. Sequencing was performed with immunoSEQ multiplex PCR; in TCRdb, only in-frame clones are kept and a portion is missing. The repertoire holds 180,000 or so clones, with 80% to 90% as singletons. Material: PBMCs. The source is a man younger than 35 in good health and CMV-seropositive. The CDR3 runs from the conserved cysteine through the conserved F or W. D genes are given only for firm matches. Clone size, where shown, is once, few, many, or a class for clones that have expanded.

TRBJ1-1 NA TRBV6-1 NA CASSEVQGGDGNTEAFF TGTGCCAGCAGTGAAGTCCAGGGAGGGGATGGGAACACTGAAGCTTTCTTT
TRBJ2-7 NA TRBV6-5 NA CASSYVRGAEQYF TGTGCCAGCAGTTATGTCAGGGGGGCCGAGCAGTACTTC
TRBJ1-1 NA TRBV7-6 NA CASSLARTSPGEKTEAFF TGTGCCAGCAGCTTAGCCCGTACGAGTCCAGGGGAGAAGACTGAAGCTTTCTTT
TRBJ2-2 NA TRBV7-2 TRBD1 CASSRGTGGNTGELFF TGTGCCAGCAGTCGAGGGACAGGGGGTAACACCGGGGAGCTGTTTTTT
TRBJ2-3 once TRBV18 NA CASSPSAGTSTDTQYF TGTGCCAGCTCACCATCAGCGGGCACTAGCACAGATACGCAGTATTTT
TRBJ2-3 NA TRBV7-8 TRBD2 CASSPRLAGSTDTQYF TGTGCCAGCAGCCCCAGACTAGCGGGGAGCACAGATACGCAGTATTTT
TRBJ2-2 NA TRBV9 TRBD1 CASSRRGPNTGELFF TGTGCCAGCAGCCGCAGGGGGCCGAACACCGGGGAGCTGTTTTTT
TRBJ1-4 once TRBV6-4 NA CASSDLGHKVEKLFF TGTGCCAGCAGTGACTTGGGACATAAGGTTGAAAAACTGTTTTTT
TRBJ1-4 once TRBV2 NA CASSELGAVKLFF TGTGCCAGCAGTGAATTGGGGGCGGTTAAACTGTTTTTT
TRBJ2-3 few TRBV6-1 TRBD2 CASSSGGPTDTQYF TGTGCCAGCAGTAGCGGGGGGCCCACAGATACGCAGTATTTT
TRBJ1-1 few TRBV30 TRBD1 CAWSGGQGFRTEAFF TGTGCCTGGAGTGGGGGACAGGGGTTCAGAACTGAAGCTTTCTTT
TRBJ2-1 NA TRBV9 NA CASSSSSAANEQFF TGTGCCAGCAGCTCCTCGTCCGCCGCGAATGAGCAGTTCTTC
TRBJ2-7 NA TRBV5-8 TRBD2 CASRVASGGLGHEQYF TGTGCCAGCAGGGTGGCTAGCGGGGGCCTGGGCCACGAGCAGTACTTC
TRBJ1-4 few TRBV19 NA CASSWAGKLFF TGTGCCAGTAGTTGGGCGGGAAAACTGTTTTTT
TRBJ2-3 NA TRBV7-2 NA CASSLTDTQYF TGTGCCAGCAGCTTAACTGATACGCAGTATTTT
TRBJ2-3 NA TRBV5-1 TRBD2 CASSLAFAGGQYDTQYF TGCGCCAGCAGCTTGGCCTTCGCGGGGGGGCAGTATGATACGCAGTATTTT
TRBJ1-2 NA TRBV7-3 TRBD1 CASSPDPGTGVGYTF TGTGCCAGCAGCCCTGATCCCGGGACAGGCGTCGGCTACACCTTC
TRBJ2-3 NA TRBV6-1 TRBD1 CASSEGTGGTDTQYF TGTGCCAGCAGTGAAGGGACAGGGGGCACAGATACGCAGTATTTT
TRBJ2-7 NA TRBV9 NA CASSVDNRAHEQYF TGTGCCAGCAGCGTAGATAACAGGGCCCACGAGCAGTACTTC
TRBJ1-1 once TRBV20-1 NA CSASRYTEAFF TGCAGTGCGAGCAGGTACACTGAAGCTTTCTTT
TRBJ2-7 NA TRBV12-5 NA CASGPQTTGYEQYF TGTGCTAGTGGTCCTCAAACTACAGGGTACGAGCAGTACTTC
TRBJ2-5 NA TRBV5-1 NA CASSLDTQPRVKGTQYF TGCGCCAGCAGCTTGGATACCCAACCCAGGGTAAAGGGGACCCAGTACTTC
TRBJ2-7 NA TRBV5-4 TRBD1 CASSSRTGGLYEQYF TGTGCCAGCAGCTCACGGACAGGGGGCCTCTACGAGCAGTACTTC
TRBJ1-6 NA TRBV6-1 TRBD1 CASSESLGQGGSPLYF TGTGCCAGCAGTGAAAGTTTGGGACAGGGGGGATCACCCCTCTACTTT
TRBJ2-5 once TRBV19 TRBD2 CASRPAGGERTQYF TGTGCCAGTAGACCAGCGGGGGGCGAAAGGACCCAGTACTTC
TRBJ2-3 NA TRBV6-4 NA CASSFRGRGTDTQYF TGTGCCAGCAGTTTTAGGGGGAGGGGCACAGATACGCAGTATTTT
TRBJ2-7 once TRBV9 NA CASSASPGKTYEQYF TGTGCCAGCAGCGCAAGCCCGGGAAAGACCTACGAGCAGTACTTC
TRBJ2-3 NA TRBV6-5 NA CATLQGDTQYF TGTGCCACACTCCAGGGGGATACGCAGTATTTT
TRBJ1-1 few TRBV7-9 NA CASSSLDRLAFF TGTGCCAGCAGCTCTCTAGACAGGTTGGCTTTCTTT
TRBJ2-2 NA TRBV5-4 TRBD2 CASSLGGGNTGELFF TGTGCCAGCAGCTTGGGCGGGGGAAACACCGGGGAGCTGTTTTTT
TRBJ2-7 NA TRBV27 NA CASSAFRGGARYEQYF TGTGCCAGCAGTGCCTTTAGGGGGGGTGCTCGCTACGAGCAGTACTTC
TRBJ2-7 NA TRBV6-5 NA CASSYSEGLRRYEQYF TGTGCCAGCAGTTACTCGGAGGGGTTACGTCGCTACGAGCAGTACTTC
TRBJ2-1 NA TRBV4-1 NA CASSQPLRNEQFF TGCGCCAGCAGCCAACCCTTGAGGAATGAGCAGTTCTTC
TRBJ2-1 NA TRBV11-2 NA CASSPVTGVSYNEQFF TGTGCCAGCAGCCCCGTCACGGGTGTCTCCTACAATGAGCAGTTCTTC
TRBJ2-3 NA TRBV6-5 NA CASRPGLGTQYF TGTGCCAGCAGACCAGGCCTTGGGACGCAGTATTTT
TRBJ1-2 NA TRBV4-1 TRBD1 CASSKPGQGSNYGYTF TGCGCCAGCAGCAAGCCGGGACAGGGGTCTAACTATGGCTACACCTTC
TRBJ2-1 NA TRBV18 TRBD2 CASSPSLAGGYNEQFF TGTGCCAGCTCACCATCTCTAGCGGGGGGCTACAATGAGCAGTTCTTC
TRBJ2-6 NA TRBV12-5 NA CASARDTFSGANVLTF TGTGCTAGTGCCCGGGACACCTTCTCTGGGGCCAACGTCCTGACTTTC
TRBJ2-2 NA TRBV29-1 NA CSVGQNTGELFF TGCAGCGTTGGGCAAAACACCGGGGAGCTGTTTTTT
TRBJ2-5 NA TRBV9 TRBD2 CASRASGGALETQYF TGTGCCAGCCGGGCTAGCGGGGGGGCCCTTGAGACCCAGTACTTC
TRBJ2-5 NA TRBV19 TRBD1 CASSIVLGGQETIGQETQYF TGTGCCAGTAGTATAGTCCTAGGGGGCCAAGAGACGATAGGCCAAGAGACCCAGTACTTC
TRBJ1-1 NA TRBV30 NA CAWTPRGGVGNTEAFF TGTGCCTGGACTCCTCGAGGGGGAGTAGGGAACACTGAAGCTTTCTTT
TRBJ1-5 NA TRBV9 NA CASSPLPTHNQPQHF TGTGCCAGCAGCCCCTTACCGACACATAATCAGCCCCAGCATTTT
TRBJ2-2 once TRBV7-7 NA CASSLTHAPGGGELFF TGTGCTAGCAGCCTAACCCATGCCCCCGGGGGCGGGGAGCTGTTTTTT
TRBJ1-2 NA TRBV4-1 TRBD1 CASSQVSSRWTGGPSGYTF TGCGCCAGCAGCCAAGTGTCTTCGAGATGGACAGGGGGCCCTAGTGGCTACACCTTC
TRBJ2-2 once TRBV7-3 TRBD2 CASSLSKRGENTGELFF TGTGCCAGCAGCTTATCAAAGCGGGGGGAGAACACCGGGGAGCTGTTTTTT
TRBJ1-5 NA TRBV6-4 TRBD1 CASSQGGGQPQHF TGTGCCAGCAGTCAGGGGGGAGGTCAGCCCCAGCATTTT
TRBJ1-6 NA TRBV5-4 NA CASSLAEGSAYNSPLHF TGTGCCAGCAGCTTGGCCGAGGGTAGCGCCTATAATTCACCCCTCCACTTT
TRBJ2-3 NA TRBV14 TRBD1 CASSQEWAWTGRSYTQYF TGTGCCAGCAGCCAAGAGTGGGCGTGGACAGGGCGCTCATATACGCAGTATTTT
TRBJ2-7 NA TRBV6-1 NA CASSEAEIRQVNEQYF TGTGCCAGCAGTGAAGCCGAGATACGACAGGTTAACGAGCAGTACTTC
TRBJ2-3 NA TRBV6-4 TRBD2 CASSDPPGLAGETDTQYF TGTGCCAGCAGTGATCCCCCGGGACTAGCGGGGGAAACAGATACGCAGTATTTT
TRBJ2-7 NA TRBV9 NA CASSPQGSSYEQYF TGTGCCAGCAGCCCCCAGGGGAGTTCCTACGAGCAGTACTTC
TRBJ2-5 NA TRBV5-1 TRBD2 CASSLQTSGGTLGQETQYF TGCGCCAGCAGCCTTCAGACTAGCGGGGGAACCTTAGGGCAAGAGACCCAGTACTTC
TRBJ2-1 NA TRBV27 TRBD1 CASIQPGQGGNEQFF TGTGCCAGCATTCAGCCGGGACAGGGCGGGAATGAGCAGTTCTTC
TRBJ1-2 NA TRBV28 TRBD1 CASSFPGTANYGYTF TGTGCCAGCAGTTTTCCCGGGACAGCTAACTATGGCTACACCTTC
TRBJ2-1 NA TRBV18 TRBD1 CASSPGQGIYNEQFF TGTGCCAGCTCACCGGGACAGGGAATCTACAATGAGCAGTTCTTC
TRBJ1-5 NA TRBV2 TRBD1 CASSPQGLGQPQHF TGTGCCAGCAGCCCACAGGGGCTCGGTCAGCCCCAGCATTTT
TRBJ2-7 NA TRBV4-3 NA CASSGGTPAYEQYF TGCGCCAGCAGCGGCGGGACGCCCGCCTACGAGCAGTACTTC
TRBJ1-4 medium-sized TRBV4-3 NA CASSQDVGSNEKLFF TGCGCCAGCAGCCAAGATGTCGGGAGTAATGAAAAACTGTTTTTT
TRBJ2-6 once TRBV10-1 NA CASSESGTSGANVLTF TGCGCCAGCAGTGAGTCGGGGACTTCTGGGGCCAACGTCCTGACTTTC